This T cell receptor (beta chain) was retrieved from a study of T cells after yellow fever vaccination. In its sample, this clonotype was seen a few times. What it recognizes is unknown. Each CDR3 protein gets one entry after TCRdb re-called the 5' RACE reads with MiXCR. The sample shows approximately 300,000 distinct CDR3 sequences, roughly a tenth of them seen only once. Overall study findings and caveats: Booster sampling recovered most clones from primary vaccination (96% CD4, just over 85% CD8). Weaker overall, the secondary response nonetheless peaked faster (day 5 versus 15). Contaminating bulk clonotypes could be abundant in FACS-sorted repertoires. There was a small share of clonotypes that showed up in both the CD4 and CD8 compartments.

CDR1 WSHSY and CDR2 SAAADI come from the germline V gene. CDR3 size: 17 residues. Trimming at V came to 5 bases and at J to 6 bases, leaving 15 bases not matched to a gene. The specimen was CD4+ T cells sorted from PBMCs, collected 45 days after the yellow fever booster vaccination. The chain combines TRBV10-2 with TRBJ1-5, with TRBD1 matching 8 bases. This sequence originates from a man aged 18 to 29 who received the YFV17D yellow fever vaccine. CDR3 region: CASSPRSTGVAAQPQHF. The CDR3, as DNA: TGCGCCAGCAGTCCAAGATCGACAGGGGTGGCCGCTCAGCCCCAGCATTTT.